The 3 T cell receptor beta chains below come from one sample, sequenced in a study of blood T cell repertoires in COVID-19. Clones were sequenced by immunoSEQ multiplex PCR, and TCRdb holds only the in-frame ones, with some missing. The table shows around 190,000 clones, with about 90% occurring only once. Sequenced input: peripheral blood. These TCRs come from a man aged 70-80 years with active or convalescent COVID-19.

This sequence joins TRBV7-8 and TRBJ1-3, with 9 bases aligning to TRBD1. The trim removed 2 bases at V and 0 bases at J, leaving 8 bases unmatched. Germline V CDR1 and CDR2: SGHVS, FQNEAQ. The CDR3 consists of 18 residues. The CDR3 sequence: CASSLLTGQGYSGNTIYF. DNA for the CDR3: TGTGCCAGCAGCTTATTAACAGGACAGGGGTACTCTGGAAACACCATATATTTT.

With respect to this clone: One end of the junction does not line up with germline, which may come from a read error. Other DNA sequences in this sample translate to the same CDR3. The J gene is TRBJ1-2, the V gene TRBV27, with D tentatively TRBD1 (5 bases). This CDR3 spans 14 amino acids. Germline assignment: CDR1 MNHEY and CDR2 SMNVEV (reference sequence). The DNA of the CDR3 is TGTGCTAGCAGTGGGGGAGGAGGCGCCTATGGCTACACCTTC. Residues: CASSGGGGAYGYTF.

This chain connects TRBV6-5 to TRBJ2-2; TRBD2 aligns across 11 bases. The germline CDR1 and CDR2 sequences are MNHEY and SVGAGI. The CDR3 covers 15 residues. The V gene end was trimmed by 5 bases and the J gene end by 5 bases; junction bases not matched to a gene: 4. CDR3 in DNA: TGTGCCAGCAGTCAACTAGCGGGAGTAACCGGGGAGCTGTTTTTT. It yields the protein CASSQLAGVTGELFF.